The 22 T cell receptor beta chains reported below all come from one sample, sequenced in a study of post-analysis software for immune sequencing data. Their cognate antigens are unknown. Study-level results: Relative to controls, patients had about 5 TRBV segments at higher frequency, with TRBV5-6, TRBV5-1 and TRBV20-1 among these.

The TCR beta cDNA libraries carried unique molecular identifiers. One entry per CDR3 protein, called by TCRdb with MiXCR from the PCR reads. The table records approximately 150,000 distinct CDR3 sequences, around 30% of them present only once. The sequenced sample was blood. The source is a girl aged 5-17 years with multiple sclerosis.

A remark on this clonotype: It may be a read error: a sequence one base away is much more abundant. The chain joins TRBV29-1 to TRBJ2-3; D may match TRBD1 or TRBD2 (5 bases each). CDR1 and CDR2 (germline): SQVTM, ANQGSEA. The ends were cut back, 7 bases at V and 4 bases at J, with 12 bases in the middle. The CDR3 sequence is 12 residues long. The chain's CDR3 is CSGGGVPDTQYF. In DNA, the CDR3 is TGCAGCGGTGGGGGTGTTCCAGATACGCAGTATTTT.

CDR3 DNA sequence: TGTGCCTGTGGGGGACGAGGCAATTCACCCCTCCACTTT. This gives the protein CACGGRGNSPLHF. The genes are TRBV28 and TRBJ1-6, with TRBD1 as a possible D gene (5 bases). Per germline, CDR1 MDHEN and CDR2 SYDVKM. The CDR3 is made up of 13 amino acids. Trimming cost V 11 bases and J 7 bases, with 15 bases left between them. The full variable domain, with the rest looked up from reference TRBV28 and TRBJ1-6, is DVKVTQSSRYLVKRTGEKVFLECVQDMDHENMFWYRQDPGLGLRLIYFSYDVKMKEKGDIPEGYSVSREKKERFSLILESASTNQTSMYLCACGGRGNSPLHFGNGTRLTVT.

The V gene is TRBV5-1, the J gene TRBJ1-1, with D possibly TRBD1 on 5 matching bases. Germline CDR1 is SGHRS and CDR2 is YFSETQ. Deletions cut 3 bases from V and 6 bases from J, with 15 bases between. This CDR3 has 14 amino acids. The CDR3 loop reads CASSSGRGIAEAFF. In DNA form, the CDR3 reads TGCGCCAGCAGCTCCGGACGGGGGATCGCTGAAGCTTTCTTT.

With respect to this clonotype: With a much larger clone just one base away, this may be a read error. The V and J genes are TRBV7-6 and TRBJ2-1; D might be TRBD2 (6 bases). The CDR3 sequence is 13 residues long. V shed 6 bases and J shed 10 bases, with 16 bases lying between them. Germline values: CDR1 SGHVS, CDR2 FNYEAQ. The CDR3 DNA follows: TGTGCCAGCAGGCAACCGGGACTCCCAGAGCAGTTCTTC. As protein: CASRQPGLPEQFF.

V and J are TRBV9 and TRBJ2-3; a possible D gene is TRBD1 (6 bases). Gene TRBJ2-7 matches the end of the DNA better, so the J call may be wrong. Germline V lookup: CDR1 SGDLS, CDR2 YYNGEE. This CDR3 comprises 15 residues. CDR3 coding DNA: TGTGCCAGCAGCGTGCAATCACAGGGTTGGCGCGAGCAGTACGTC. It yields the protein CASSVQSQGWREQYV.

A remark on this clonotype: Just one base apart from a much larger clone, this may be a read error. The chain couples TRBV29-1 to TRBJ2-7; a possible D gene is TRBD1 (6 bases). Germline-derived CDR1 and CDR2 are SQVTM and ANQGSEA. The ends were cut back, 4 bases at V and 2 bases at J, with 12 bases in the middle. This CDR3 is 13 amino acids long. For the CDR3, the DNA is TGCAGCGTTGCAGGGGCCGGGCCCTACGAGCAGTACTTC. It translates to CSVAGAGPYEQYF.

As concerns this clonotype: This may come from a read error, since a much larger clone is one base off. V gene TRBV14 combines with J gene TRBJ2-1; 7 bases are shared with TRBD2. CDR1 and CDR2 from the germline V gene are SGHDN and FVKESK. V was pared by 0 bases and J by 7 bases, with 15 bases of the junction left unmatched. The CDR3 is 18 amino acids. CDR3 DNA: TGTGCCAGCAGCCAAGATACGAAAGCGGGACTCTGGGGAAATGAGCAGTTCTTC. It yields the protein CASSQDTKAGLWGNEQFF.

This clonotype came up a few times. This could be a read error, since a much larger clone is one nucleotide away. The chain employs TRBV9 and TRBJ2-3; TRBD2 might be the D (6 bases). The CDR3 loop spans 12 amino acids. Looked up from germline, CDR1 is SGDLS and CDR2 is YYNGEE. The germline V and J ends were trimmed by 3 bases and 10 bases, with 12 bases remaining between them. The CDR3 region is CASSAGSNPQYF. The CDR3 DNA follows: TGTGCCAGCAGCGCCGGGAGTAATCCGCAGTATTTT.

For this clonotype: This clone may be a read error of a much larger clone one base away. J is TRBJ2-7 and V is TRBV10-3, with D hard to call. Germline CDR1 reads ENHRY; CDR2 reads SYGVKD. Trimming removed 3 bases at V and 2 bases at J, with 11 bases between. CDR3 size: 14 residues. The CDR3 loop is CAISEGRSAYEQYF. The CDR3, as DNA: TGTGCCATCAGTGAAGGGCGGTCTGCCTACGAGCAGTACTTC.

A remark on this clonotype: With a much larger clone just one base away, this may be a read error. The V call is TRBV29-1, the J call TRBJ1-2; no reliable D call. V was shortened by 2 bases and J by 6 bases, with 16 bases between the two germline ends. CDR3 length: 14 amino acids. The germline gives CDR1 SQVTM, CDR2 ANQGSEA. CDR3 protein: CSVELLLRPHGYTF. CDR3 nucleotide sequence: TGCAGCGTTGAACTTTTATTGCGTCCTCATGGCTACACCTTC. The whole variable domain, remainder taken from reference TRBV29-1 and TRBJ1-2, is SAVISQKPSRDICQRGTSLTIQCQVDSQVTMMFWYRQQPGQSLTLIATANQGSEATYESGFVIDKFPISRPNLTFSTLTVSNMSPEDSSIYLCSVELLLRPHGYTFGSGTRLTVV.

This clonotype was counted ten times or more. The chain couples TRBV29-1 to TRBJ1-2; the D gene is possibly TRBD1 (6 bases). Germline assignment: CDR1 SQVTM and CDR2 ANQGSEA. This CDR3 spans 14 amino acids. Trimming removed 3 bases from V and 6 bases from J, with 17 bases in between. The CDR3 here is CSVEQDSGVDGYTF. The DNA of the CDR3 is TGCAGCGTTGAGCAGGACAGTGGGGTGGATGGCTACACCTTC.

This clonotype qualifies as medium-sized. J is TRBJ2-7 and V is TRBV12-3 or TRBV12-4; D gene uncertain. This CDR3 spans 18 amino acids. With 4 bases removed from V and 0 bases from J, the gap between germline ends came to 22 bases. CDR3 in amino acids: CASSSFLNTPAGSYEQYF. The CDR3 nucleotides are TGTGCCAGCAGTTCATTTCTAAATACTCCCGCCGGCTCCTACGAGCAGTACTTC.

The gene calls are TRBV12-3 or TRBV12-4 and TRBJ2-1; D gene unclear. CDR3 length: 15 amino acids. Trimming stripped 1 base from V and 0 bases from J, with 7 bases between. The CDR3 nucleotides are TGTGCCAGCAGTTTAGGCCCGAGCTCCTACAATGAGCAGTTCTTC. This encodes CASSLGPSSYNEQFF.

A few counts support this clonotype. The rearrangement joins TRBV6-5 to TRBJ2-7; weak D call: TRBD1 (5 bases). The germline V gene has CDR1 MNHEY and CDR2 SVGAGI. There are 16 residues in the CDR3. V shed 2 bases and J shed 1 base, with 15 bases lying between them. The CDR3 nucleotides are TGTGCCAGCAGTTACGCGGATGTGGACACTTCCTACGAGCAGTACTTC. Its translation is CASSYADVDTSYEQYF.

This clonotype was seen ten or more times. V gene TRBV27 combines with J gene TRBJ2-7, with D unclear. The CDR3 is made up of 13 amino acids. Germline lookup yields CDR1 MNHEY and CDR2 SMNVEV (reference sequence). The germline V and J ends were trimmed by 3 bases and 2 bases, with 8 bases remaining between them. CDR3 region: CASSFGVTYEQYF. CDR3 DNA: TGTGCCAGCAGTTTCGGAGTCACCTACGAGCAGTACTTC.

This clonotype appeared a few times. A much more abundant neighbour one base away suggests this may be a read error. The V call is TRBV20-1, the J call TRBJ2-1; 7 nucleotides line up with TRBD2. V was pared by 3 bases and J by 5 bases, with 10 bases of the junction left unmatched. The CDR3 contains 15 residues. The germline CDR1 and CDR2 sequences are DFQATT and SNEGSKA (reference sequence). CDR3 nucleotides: TGCAGTGCTAGTGAGTTGGGCGGGAGCCACAATGAGCAGTTCTTC. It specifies CSASELGGSHNEQFF.

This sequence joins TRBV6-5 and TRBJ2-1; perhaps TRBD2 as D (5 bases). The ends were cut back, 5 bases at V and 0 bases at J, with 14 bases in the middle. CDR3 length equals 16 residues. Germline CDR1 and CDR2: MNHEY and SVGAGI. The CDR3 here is CASSPPGLISYNEQFF. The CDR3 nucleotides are TGTGCCAGCAGTCCCCCGGGGTTGATCTCCTACAATGAGCAGTTCTTC.

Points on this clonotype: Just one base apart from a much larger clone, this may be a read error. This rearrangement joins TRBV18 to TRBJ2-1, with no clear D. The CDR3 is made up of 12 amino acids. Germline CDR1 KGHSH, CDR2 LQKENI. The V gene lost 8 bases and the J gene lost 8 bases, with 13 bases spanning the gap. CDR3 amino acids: CASPLQDHEQFF. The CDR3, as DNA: TGTGCCAGCCCACTTCAGGACCATGAGCAGTTCTTC.

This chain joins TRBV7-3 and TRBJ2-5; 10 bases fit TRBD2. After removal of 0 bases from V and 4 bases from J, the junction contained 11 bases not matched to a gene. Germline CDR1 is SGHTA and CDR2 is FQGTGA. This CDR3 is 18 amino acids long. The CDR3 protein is CASSLTVLAGAGGETQYF. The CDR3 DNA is TGTGCCAGCAGCTTAACGGTTCTAGCGGGAGCTGGGGGAGAGACCCAGTACTTC.

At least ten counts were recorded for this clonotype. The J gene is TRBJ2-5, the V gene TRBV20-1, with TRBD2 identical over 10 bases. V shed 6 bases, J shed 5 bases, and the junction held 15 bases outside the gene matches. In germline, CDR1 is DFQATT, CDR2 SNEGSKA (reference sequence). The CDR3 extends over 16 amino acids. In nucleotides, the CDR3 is TGCAGTGCGGGGGGCCACAGCCCGGGACTAGCGGAGACCCAGTACTTC. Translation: CSAGGHSPGLAETQYF.

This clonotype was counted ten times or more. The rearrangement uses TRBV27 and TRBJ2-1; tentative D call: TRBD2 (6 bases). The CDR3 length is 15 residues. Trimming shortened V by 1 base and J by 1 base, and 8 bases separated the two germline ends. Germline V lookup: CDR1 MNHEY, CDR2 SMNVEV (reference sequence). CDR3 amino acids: CASSLLAASYNEQFF. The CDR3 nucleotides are TGTGCCAGCAGTTTATTAGCGGCTTCCTACAATGAGCAGTTCTTC.

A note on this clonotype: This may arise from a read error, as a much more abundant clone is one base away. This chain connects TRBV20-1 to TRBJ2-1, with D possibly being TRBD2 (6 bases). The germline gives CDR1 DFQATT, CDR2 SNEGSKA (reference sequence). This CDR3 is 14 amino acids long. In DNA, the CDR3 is TGCAGTGCTATCATAGCGGCCGGTTACAGTGAGCAGTTCTTC. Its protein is CSAIIAAGYSEQFF.